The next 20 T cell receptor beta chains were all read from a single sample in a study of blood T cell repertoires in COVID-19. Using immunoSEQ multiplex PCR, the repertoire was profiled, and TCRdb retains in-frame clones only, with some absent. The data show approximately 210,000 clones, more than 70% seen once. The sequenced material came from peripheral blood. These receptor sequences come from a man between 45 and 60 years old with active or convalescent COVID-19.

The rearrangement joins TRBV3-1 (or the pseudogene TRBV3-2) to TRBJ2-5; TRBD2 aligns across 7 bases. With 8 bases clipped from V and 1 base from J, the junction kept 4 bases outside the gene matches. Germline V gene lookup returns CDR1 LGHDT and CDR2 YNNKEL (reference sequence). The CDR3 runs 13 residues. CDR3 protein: CASGGRTQETQYF. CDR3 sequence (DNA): TGTGCCAGCGGCGGGAGAACCCAAGAGACCCAGTACTTC.

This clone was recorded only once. The CDR3 sequence: CASSELMGLANSYNEQFF. CDR3 in DNA: TGTGCCAGCAGTGAACTAATGGGACTAGCGAACTCCTACAATGAGCAGTTCTTC. The chain recombines TRBV6-1 with TRBJ2-1; 10 positions match TRBD2. V was pared by 2 bases and J by 0 bases, with 7 bases of the junction left unmatched. Germline CDR1 MNHNS, CDR2 SASEGT. The CDR3 totals 18 residues.

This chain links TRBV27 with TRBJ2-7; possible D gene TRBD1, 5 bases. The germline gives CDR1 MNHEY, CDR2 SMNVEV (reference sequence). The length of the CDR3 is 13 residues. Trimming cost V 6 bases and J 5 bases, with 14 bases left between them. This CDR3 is CASRPDSSHEQYF. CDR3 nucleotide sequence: TGTGCCAGCAGACCTGACAGCAGCCACGAGCAGTACTTC.

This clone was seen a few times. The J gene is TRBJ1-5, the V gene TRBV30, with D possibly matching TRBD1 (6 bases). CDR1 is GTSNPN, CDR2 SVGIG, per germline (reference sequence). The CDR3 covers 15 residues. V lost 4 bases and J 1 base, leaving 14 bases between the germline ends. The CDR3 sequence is CAWNSQGRSNQPQHF. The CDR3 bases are TGTGCCTGGAATAGTCAGGGGCGAAGCAATCAGCCCCAGCATTTT.

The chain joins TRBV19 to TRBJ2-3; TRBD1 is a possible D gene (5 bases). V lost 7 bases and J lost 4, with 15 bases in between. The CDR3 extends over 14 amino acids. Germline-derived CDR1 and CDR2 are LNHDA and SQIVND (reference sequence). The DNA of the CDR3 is TGTGCCAGTATGCACCCCCCAGGGTCAGATACGCAGTATTTT. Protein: CASMHPPGSDTQYF.

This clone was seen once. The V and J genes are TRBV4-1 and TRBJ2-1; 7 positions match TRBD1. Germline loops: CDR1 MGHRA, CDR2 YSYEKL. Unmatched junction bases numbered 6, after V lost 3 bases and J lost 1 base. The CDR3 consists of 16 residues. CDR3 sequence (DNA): TGCGCCAGCAGCCACATCCCGGGACAGTCCTACAATGAGCAGTTCTTC. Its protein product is CASSHIPGQSYNEQFF.

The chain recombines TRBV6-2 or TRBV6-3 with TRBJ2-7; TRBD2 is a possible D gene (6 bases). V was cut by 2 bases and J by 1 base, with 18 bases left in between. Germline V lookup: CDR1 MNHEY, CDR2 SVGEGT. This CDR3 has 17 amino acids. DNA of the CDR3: TGTGCCAGCAGTTACGTTTCCTCGCCGGGACTTTCCTACGAGCAGTACTTC. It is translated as CASSYVSSPGLSYEQYF.

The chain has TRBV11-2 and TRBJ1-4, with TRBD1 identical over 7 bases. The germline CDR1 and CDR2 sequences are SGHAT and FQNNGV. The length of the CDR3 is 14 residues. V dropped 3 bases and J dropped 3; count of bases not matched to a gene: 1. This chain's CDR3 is CASSLTGSNEKLFF. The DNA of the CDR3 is TGTGCCAGCAGCTTGACAGGGTCTAATGAAAAACTGTTTTTT. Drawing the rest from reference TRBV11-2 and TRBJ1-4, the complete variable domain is EAGVAQSPRYKIIEKRQSVAFWCNPISGHATLYWYQQILGQGPKLLIQFQNNGVVDDSQLPKDRFSAERLKGVDSTLKIQPAKLEDSAVYLCASSLTGSNEKLFFGSGTQLSVL.

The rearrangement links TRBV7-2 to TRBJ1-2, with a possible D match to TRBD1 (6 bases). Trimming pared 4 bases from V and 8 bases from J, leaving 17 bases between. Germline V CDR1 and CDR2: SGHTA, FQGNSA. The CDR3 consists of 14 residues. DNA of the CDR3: TGTGCCAGCAGCTCGGGGGGGCAGGGAGGCGGCTACACCTTC. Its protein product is CASSSGGQGGGYTF.

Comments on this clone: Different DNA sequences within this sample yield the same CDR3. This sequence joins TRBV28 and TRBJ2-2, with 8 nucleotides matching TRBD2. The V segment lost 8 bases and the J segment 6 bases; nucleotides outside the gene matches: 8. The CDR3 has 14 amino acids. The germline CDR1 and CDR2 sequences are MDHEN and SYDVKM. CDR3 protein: CASLRTGGAGELFF. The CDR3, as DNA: TGTGCCAGCCTAAGGACCGGGGGGGCCGGGGAGCTGTTTTTT.

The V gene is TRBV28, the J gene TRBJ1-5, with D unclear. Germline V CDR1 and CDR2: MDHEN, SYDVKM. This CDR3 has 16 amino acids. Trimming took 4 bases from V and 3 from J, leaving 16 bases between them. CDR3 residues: CASSSPHGHLNQPQHF. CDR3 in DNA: TGTGCCAGCAGTTCCCCCCATGGGCACCTCAATCAGCCCCAGCATTTT.

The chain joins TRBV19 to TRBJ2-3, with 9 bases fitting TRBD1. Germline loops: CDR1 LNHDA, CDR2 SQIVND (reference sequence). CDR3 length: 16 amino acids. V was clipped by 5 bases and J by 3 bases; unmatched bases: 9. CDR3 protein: CASSPGTGWVTDTQYF. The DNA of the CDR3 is TGTGCCAGTAGTCCCGGGACAGGGTGGGTTACAGATACGCAGTATTTT. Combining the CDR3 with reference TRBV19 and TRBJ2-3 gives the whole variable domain DGGITQSPKYLFRKEGQNVTLSCEQNLNHDAMYWYRQDPGQGLRLIYYSQIVNDFQKGDIAEGYSVSREKKESFPLTVTSAQKNPTAFYLCASSPGTGWVTDTQYFGPGTRLTVL.

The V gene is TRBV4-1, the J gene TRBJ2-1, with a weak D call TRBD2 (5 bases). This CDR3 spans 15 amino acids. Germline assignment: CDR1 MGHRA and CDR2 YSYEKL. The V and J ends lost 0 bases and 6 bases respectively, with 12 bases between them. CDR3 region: CASSQDWLAVNEQFF. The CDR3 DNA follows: TGCGCCAGCAGCCAAGATTGGCTAGCCGTCAATGAGCAGTTCTTC.

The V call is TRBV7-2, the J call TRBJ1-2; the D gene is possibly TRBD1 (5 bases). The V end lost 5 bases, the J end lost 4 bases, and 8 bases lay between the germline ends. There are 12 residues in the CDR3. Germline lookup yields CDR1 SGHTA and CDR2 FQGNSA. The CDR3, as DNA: TGTGCCAGCAGCCCCGACAGCTATGGCTACACCTTC. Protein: CASSPDSYGYTF.

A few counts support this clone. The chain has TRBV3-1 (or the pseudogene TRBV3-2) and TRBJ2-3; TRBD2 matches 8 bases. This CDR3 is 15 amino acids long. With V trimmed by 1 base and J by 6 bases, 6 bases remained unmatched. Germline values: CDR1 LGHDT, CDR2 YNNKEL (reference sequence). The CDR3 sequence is CASSQVPGGWDTQYF. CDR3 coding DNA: TGTGCCAGCAGCCAAGTCCCGGGGGGGTGGGATACGCAGTATTTT.

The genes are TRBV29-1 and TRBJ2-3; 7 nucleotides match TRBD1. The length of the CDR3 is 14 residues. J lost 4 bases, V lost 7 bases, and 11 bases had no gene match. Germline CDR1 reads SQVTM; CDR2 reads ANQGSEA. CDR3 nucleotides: TGCAGCGCCGCTACAGGGGAAGGTTCAGATACGCAGTATTTT. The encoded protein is CSAATGEGSDTQYF.

The DNA of the CDR3 is TGTGCCAGCAGTGGGAGACAGGGGGCGATACTAGCGGACTACAATGAGCAGTTCTTC. Encoded protein: CASSGRQGAILADYNEQFF. The genes are TRBV27 and TRBJ2-1, with TRBD1 identical over 10 bases. CDR1 is MNHEY, CDR2 SMNVEV, per germline (reference sequence). This CDR3 spans 19 amino acids. V lost 5 bases and J lost 3; bases outside the gene matches: 16.

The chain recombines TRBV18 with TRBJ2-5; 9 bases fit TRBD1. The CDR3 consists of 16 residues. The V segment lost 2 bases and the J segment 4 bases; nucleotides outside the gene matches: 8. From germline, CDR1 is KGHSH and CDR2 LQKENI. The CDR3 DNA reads TGTGCCAGCTCACCAGCACAGGGGGCGCCCAGAGAGACCCAGTACTTC. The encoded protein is CASSPAQGAPRETQYF. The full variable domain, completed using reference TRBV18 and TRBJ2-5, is NAGVMQNPRHLVRRRGQEARLRCSPMKGHSHVYWYRQLPEEGLKFMVYLQKENIIDESGMPKERFSAEFPKEGPSILRIQQVVRGDSAAYFCASSPAQGAPRETQYFGPGTRLLVL.

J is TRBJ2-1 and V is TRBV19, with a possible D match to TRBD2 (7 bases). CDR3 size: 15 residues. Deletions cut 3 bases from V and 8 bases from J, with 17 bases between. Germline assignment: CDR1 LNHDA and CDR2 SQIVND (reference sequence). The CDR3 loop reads CASSMTGQGRDEQFF. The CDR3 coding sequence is TGTGCCAGTAGTATGACTGGTCAGGGGAGGGATGAGCAGTTCTTC.

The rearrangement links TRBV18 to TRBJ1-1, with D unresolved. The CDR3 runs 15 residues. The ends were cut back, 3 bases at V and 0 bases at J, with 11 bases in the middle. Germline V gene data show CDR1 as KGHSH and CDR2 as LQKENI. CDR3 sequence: CASSPEQRMNTEAFF. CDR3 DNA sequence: TGTGCCAGCTCACCTGAACAAAGAATGAACACTGAAGCTTTCTTT.